This is a list of T cell receptor beta chains from one sample in a study of regulatory T cells in long-lasting Graves disease. TCRdb re-derived calls from the multiplex PCR reads in MiXCR, one entry per CDR3 protein. The sample includes about 450,000 distinct CDR3 sequences, about a quarter seen only once; the top ten take about 26%. The sample here was peripheral blood mononuclear cells (PBMCs), taken when the disease was refractory, from a patient treated with antithyroid drugs. All receptors derive from a female donor with Graves disease. The CDR3 runs from the conserved cysteine through the conserved F or W. The D gene is left open where the match is weak. Not every row has a clone size; where given, it reads once, few, many or a size class.

>TRBJ2-3|TRBV7-8|NA|NA
CASYAGRGGDTQYF
TGTGCCAGCTATGCCGGCAGGGGAGGAGATACGCAGTATTTT
>TRBJ1-1|TRBV14|NA|NA
CASSSGANTEAFF
TGTGCCAGCAGCTCGGGGGCTAACACTGAAGCTTTCTTT
>TRBJ1-1|TRBV20-1|few|TRBD1
CSASGTGFFSDTEAFF
TGCAGTGCATCCGGGACAGGGTTTTTTTCGGACACTGAAGCTTTCTTT
>TRBJ2-4|TRBV10-3|many|TRBD1
CAISAGQSKNIQYF
TGTGCCATCAGTGCGGGACAGTCAAAAAACATTCAGTACTTC
>TRBJ2-1|TRBV3-1|NA|TRBD2
CASSQDLSGTYNEQFF
TGTGCCAGCAGCCAAGATCTCAGCGGGACTTACAATGAGCAGTTCTTC
>TRBJ1-5|TRBV27|NA|NA
CASMPGVSNQPQHF
TGTGCCAGCATGCCAGGGGTCAGCAATCAGCCCCAGCATTTT
>TRBJ2-4|TRBV27|NA|NA
CASSLGRTKNIQYF
TGTGCCAGCAGTTTAGGCCGCACCAAAAACATTCAGTACTTC
>TRBJ2-7|TRBV14|NA|NA
CASSPGRDGAYEQYF
TGTGCCAGCAGCCCAGGCCGGGACGGTGCCTACGAGCAGTACTTC
>TRBJ1-1|TRBV28|NA|NA
CASSLSDRRGTEAFF
TGTGCCAGCAGTTTATCCGACCGCCGGGGGACTGAAGCTTTCTTT
>TRBJ1-5|TRBV28|NA|NA
CATRGTGDQPQHF
TGTGCCACCCGTGGGACGGGGGATCAGCCCCAGCATTTT
>TRBJ2-6|TRBV11-2|NA|NA
CASSSPRDRANVLTF
TGTGCCAGCAGCTCTCCCCGGGACAGGGCCAACGTCCTGACTTTC
>TRBJ1-3|TRBV11-2|NA|TRBD1
CASSWDRGNGNTIYF
TGTGCCAGCAGCTGGGACAGGGGCAACGGAAACACCATATATTTT
>TRBJ2-7|TRBV20-1|many|NA
CSATGTNPYEQYF
TGCAGTGCTACCGGGACAAACCCCTACGAGCAGTACTTC
>TRBJ2-7|TRBV9|NA|TRBD2
CASSVGEAGNEQYF
TGTGCCAGCAGCGTAGGAGAAGCGGGAAACGAGCAGTACTTC
>TRBJ1-1|TRBV30|many|NA
CAWIGKEAFF
TGTGCCTGGATAGGGAAAGAAGCTTTCTTT
>TRBJ1-6|TRBV7-9|NA|NA
CASSLQASSPLHF
TGTGCCAGCAGCTTACAGGCGAGTTCACCCCTCCACTTT
>TRBJ1-1|TRBV7-9|few|TRBD1
CASSPRQGRTEAFF
TGTGCCAGCAGCCCTCGACAGGGGCGGACTGAAGCTTTCTTT
>TRBJ2-6|TRBV19|few|NA
CASRGELPPSGANVLTF
TGTGCCAGTAGAGGGGAGCTCCCTCCCTCTGGGGCCAACGTCCTGACTTTC
>TRBJ2-7|TRBV14|NA|NA
CASSPMADREQYF
TGTGCCAGCTCACCCATGGCGGACCGCGAGCAGTACTTC
>TRBJ1-1|TRBV29-1|NA|NA
CSVEGPGTFQAFF
TGCAGCGTTGAAGGTCCCGGGACATTCCAAGCTTTCTTT
>TRBJ1-1|TRBV12-3/TRBV12-4|once|NA
CASSLMGNAEAFF
TGTGCCAGCAGTCTGATGGGGAACGCTGAAGCTTTCTTT
>TRBJ2-7|TRBV10-3|many|TRBD1
CAISVGQGINEQYF
TGTGCCATCAGTGTGGGACAGGGTATAAACGAGCAGTACTTC
>TRBJ2-7|TRBV12-3/TRBV12-4|NA|NA
CASSLEGARASRYF
TGTGCCAGCAGTTTAGAGGGAGCCCGGGCCAGTCGATACTTC
>TRBJ1-2|TRBV5-1|few|TRBD1
CASSLRGGDYGYTF
TGCGCCAGCAGCTTGCGAGGGGGCGACTATGGCTACACCTTC
>TRBJ2-2|TRBV7-7|NA|TRBD2
CASSLALGPSGSTGELFF
TGTGCTAGCAGCTTAGCTTTGGGGCCTAGCGGAAGCACCGGGGAGCTGTTTTTT
>TRBJ1-4|TRBV4-1|NA|TRBD1
CASSPPGTGKLFF
TGCGCCAGCAGCCCTCCCGGGACAGGAAAACTGTTTTTT
>TRBJ2-5|TRBV2|NA|TRBD1
CASSSGTGQMETQYF
TGTGCCAGCAGCTCCGGGACAGGGCAAATGGAGACCCAGTACTTC
>TRBJ2-1|TRBV18|NA|TRBD2
CASSPSTSGDNEQFF
TGTGCCAGCTCACCGAGCACTAGCGGAGACAATGAGCAGTTCTTC
>TRBJ2-5|TRBV11-2|many|NA
CASSPKGGIQETQYF
TGTGCCAGCAGCCCGAAAGGCGGGATTCAAGAGACCCAGTACTTC
>TRBJ2-2|TRBV2|many|NA
CASSGTWDTGELFF
TGTGCCAGCAGTGGTACTTGGGACACCGGGGAGCTGTTTTTT
>TRBJ2-7|TRBV18|NA|NA
CASSPPSPGVHEQYF
TGTGCCAGCTCACCACCTAGTCCAGGGGTCCACGAGCAGTACTTC
>TRBJ1-5|TRBV3-1|few|NA
CASSPLMVGGQPQHF
TGTGCCAGCAGCCCCCTCATGGTTGGTGGTCAGCCCCAGCATTTT
>TRBJ1-3|TRBV7-2|few|NA
CASGSGVSGNTIYF
TGTGCCAGCGGCTCTGGGGTGTCCGGAAACACCATATATTTT
>TRBJ1-4|TRBV29-1|few|TRBD1
CSVGGQGGEKLFF
TGCAGCGTCGGGGGACAGGGAGGCGAAAAACTGTTTTTT
>TRBJ1-1|TRBV28|many|NA
CATTRAGHPNTEAFF
TGTGCCACGACACGGGCGGGACACCCGAACACTGAAGCTTTCTTT
>TRBJ2-3|TRBV18|NA|NA
CASSPPSGSFTDTQYF
TGTGCCAGCTCACCACCGAGCGGATCATTCACAGATACGCAGTATTTT
>TRBJ2-7|TRBV6-1|many|NA
CASIGGQGYYEQYF
TGTGCCAGCATCGGCGGGCAGGGCTACTACGAGCAGTACTTC
>TRBJ2-3|TRBV28|few|TRBD2
CASTDSGRSGTQYF
TGTGCCAGCACAGATAGCGGGAGATCGGGTACGCAGTATTTT
>TRBJ2-2|TRBV20-1|many|TRBD2
CSARRTSGRKVGELFF
TGCAGTGCTAGACGGACTAGCGGGAGGAAGGTCGGGGAGCTGTTTTTT
>TRBJ2-3|TRBV24-1|NA|NA
CATRAVGTDTQYF
TGTGCCACCAGGGCGGTAGGGACAGATACGCAGTATTTT
>TRBJ1-2|TRBV20-1|NA|NA
CSARSGTATLETF
TGCAGTGCTAGATCGGGGACCGCAACCCTCGAAACCTTC
>TRBJ2-2|TRBV5-1|many|NA
CASSWGRDTGELFF
TGCGCCAGCAGCTGGGGTCGTGACACCGGGGAGCTGTTTTTT
>TRBJ1-1|TRBV15|NA|TRBD1
CAIRAGGNTEAFF
TGTGCCATTAGGGCAGGGGGGAACACTGAAGCTTTCTTT
>TRBJ1-1|TRBV29-1|NA|NA
CSVEDLGQDTEAFF
TGCAGCGTTGAAGATCTGGGGCAAGACACTGAAGCTTTCTTT
>TRBJ2-7|TRBV20-1|few|NA
CSARVKTVYEQYF
TGCAGTGCTAGAGTCAAAACTGTCTACGAGCAGTACTTC
>TRBJ2-1|TRBV19|NA|TRBD1
CASSLGQGGIEQFF
TGTGCCAGTAGTTTGGGACAGGGGGGGATCGAGCAGTTCTTC
>TRBJ1-2|TRBV27|many|NA
CASSSLSGRAEDYGYTF
TGTGCCAGCAGTTCCCTGTCGGGCAGGGCGGAGGACTATGGCTACACCTTC
>TRBJ1-4|TRBV15|once|NA
CATSRGGWGDEKLFF
TGTGCCACCAGCAGAGGCGGATGGGGCGATGAAAAACTGTTTTTT
>TRBJ1-2|TRBV2|NA|NA
CARKGGMGNYGYTF
TGTGCCAGAAAGGGAGGGATGGGTAACTATGGCTACACCTTC
>TRBJ2-2|TRBV19|NA|TRBD1
CASSPSTGGNTGELFF
TGTGCCAGTAGTCCTTCGACAGGGGGAAACACCGGGGAGCTGTTTTTT
>TRBJ2-4|TRBV20-1|NA|NA
CSAGVFRAAKNIQYF
TGCAGTGCTGGAGTTTTCCGGGCCGCCAAAAACATTCAGTACTTC